This is a list of T cell receptor beta chains from one sample in a study of T-cell reconstitution after alpha-beta-depleted transplantation in children. TCRdb used MiXCR to reprocess the PCR reads, holding one entry per CDR3 protein. Among fewer than 400,000 distinct CDR3 sequences, approximately 23% were seen once, and the ten largest hold approximately 11%. The source material was PBMCs, mostly from graft donor cells, sampled 180 days after TCRalphabeta/CD19-depleted stem cell transplant. These receptors were collected from a male patient younger than 18 who had a stem cell transplant for acute lymphoblastic leukemia, so the T cells may come from the graft donor. CDR3s include the opening cysteine and the closing phenylalanine or tryptophan. The D gene is left open where the match is weak. Rows give clone size only sometimes, using once, few, many, or a class for an expanded clone.

CDR3aa: CASSLILTRGTDTQYF
CDR3nt: TGCGCCAGCAGCTTGATTCTCACTAGGGGCACAGATACGCAGTATTTT
v_gene: TRBV5-1
abundance: -
d_gene: -
j_gene: TRBJ2-3

CDR3aa: CASSVSPDSYNEQFF
CDR3nt: TGTGCCAGCAGCGTAAGTCCAGATTCCTACAATGAGCAGTTCTTC
v_gene: TRBV9
abundance: medium-sized
d_gene: -
j_gene: TRBJ2-1

CDR3aa: CASTALGQGSYEQYF
CDR3nt: TGTGCCAGCACCGCCCTGGGACAGGGGTCCTACGAGCAGTACTTC
v_gene: TRBV27
abundance: few
d_gene: TRBD1
j_gene: TRBJ2-7

CDR3aa: CASSYSDRGFYEQYF
CDR3nt: TGTGCCAGCAGTTACTCAGACAGGGGGTTCTACGAGCAGTACTTC
v_gene: TRBV6-5
abundance: -
d_gene: TRBD1
j_gene: TRBJ2-7

CDR3aa: CASSLAGTTEAFF
CDR3nt: TGTGCCAGCAGCTTAGCGGGGACCACTGAAGCTTTCTTT
v_gene: TRBV7-9
abundance: few
d_gene: -
j_gene: TRBJ1-1

CDR3aa: CASSVEGFLTDTQYF
CDR3nt: TGTGCCAGCAGCGTAGAGGGATTCCTCACAGATACGCAGTATTTT
v_gene: TRBV9
abundance: few
d_gene: -
j_gene: TRBJ2-3

CDR3aa: CASNKVPNTGELFF
CDR3nt: TGCGCCAGCAATAAGGTTCCGAACACCGGGGAGCTGTTTTTT
v_gene: TRBV5-1
abundance: -
d_gene: -
j_gene: TRBJ2-2

CDR3aa: CASTSRPRQDRANEQFF
CDR3nt: TGCGCCAGCACCTCCCGCCCGCGCCAGGACAGGGCCAATGAGCAGTTCTTC
v_gene: TRBV5-1
abundance: -
d_gene: TRBD1
j_gene: TRBJ2-1

CDR3aa: CSASTGGKTYEQYF
CDR3nt: TGCAGCGCTTCAACAGGGGGGAAAACCTACGAGCAGTACTTC
v_gene: TRBV29-1
abundance: -
d_gene: TRBD1
j_gene: TRBJ2-7

CDR3aa: CASSLSGAHTPYEQYF
CDR3nt: TGTGCCAGCAGTTTATCTGGAGCGCATACTCCCTACGAGCAGTACTTC
v_gene: TRBV27
abundance: -
d_gene: -
j_gene: TRBJ2-7

CDR3aa: CASSPIGGAGETQYF
CDR3nt: TGCGCCAGCAGCCCGATCGGGGGGGCTGGAGAGACCCAGTACTTC
v_gene: TRBV5-1
abundance: few
d_gene: TRBD2
j_gene: TRBJ2-5

CDR3aa: CASRVRGTGGTGELFF
CDR3nt: TGTGCCAGCAGGGTGCGAGGGACAGGGGGCACCGGGGAGCTGTTTTTT
v_gene: TRBV7-8
abundance: -
d_gene: TRBD1
j_gene: TRBJ2-2

CDR3aa: CASSRTGGNPPLHF
CDR3nt: TGTGCCAGCAGTCGGACAGGGGGGAATCCACCCCTCCACTTT
v_gene: TRBV27
abundance: -
d_gene: TRBD1
j_gene: TRBJ1-6

CDR3aa: CSARWVAGGRGSYNEQFF
CDR3nt: TGCAGTGCTAGGTGGGTAGCGGGAGGAAGAGGGTCCTACAATGAGCAGTTCTTC
v_gene: TRBV20-1
abundance: -
d_gene: TRBD2
j_gene: TRBJ2-1

CDR3aa: CASSFTGGAGTEAFF
CDR3nt: TGCGCCAGCAGCTTCACAGGGGGCGCGGGAACTGAAGCTTTCTTT
v_gene: TRBV5-1
abundance: -
d_gene: TRBD1
j_gene: TRBJ1-1

CDR3aa: CSASNSGSWNEQFF
CDR3nt: TGCAGTGCTAGCAATAGCGGGAGTTGGAATGAGCAGTTCTTC
v_gene: TRBV20-1
abundance: few
d_gene: TRBD2
j_gene: TRBJ2-1

CDR3aa: CASSPWTSDEQYF
CDR3nt: TGTGCCAGCAGCCCATGGACTTCTGACGAGCAGTACTTC
v_gene: TRBV27
abundance: few
d_gene: -
j_gene: TRBJ2-7

CDR3aa: CASSLGGVGYTEAFF
CDR3nt: TGCGCCAGCAGCTTGGGAGGGGTGGGGTACACTGAAGCTTTCTTT
v_gene: TRBV5-1
abundance: -
d_gene: -
j_gene: TRBJ1-1

CDR3aa: CASSPLAGTGENGPQHF
CDR3nt: TGTGCCAGCAGCCCTTTAGCCGGGACAGGGGAGAATGGGCCCCAGCATTTT
v_gene: TRBV11-2
abundance: few
d_gene: TRBD1
j_gene: TRBJ1-5

CDR3aa: CASSESDTQYF
CDR3nt: TGCGCCAGCAGTGAGTCTGATACGCAGTATTTT
v_gene: TRBV10-1
abundance: -
d_gene: -
j_gene: TRBJ2-3

CDR3aa: CASSQVNGMNYGYTF
CDR3nt: TGCGCCAGCAGCCAAGTCAACGGGATGAACTATGGCTACACCTTC
v_gene: TRBV4-1
abundance: -
d_gene: -
j_gene: TRBJ1-2

CDR3aa: CASSLAGQGQETQYF
CDR3nt: TGTGCCAGCAGCTTAGCCGGCCAGGGTCAAGAGACCCAGTACTTC
v_gene: TRBV7-6
abundance: -
d_gene: -
j_gene: TRBJ2-5

CDR3aa: CSAKDRGPGNTIYF
CDR3nt: TGCAGTGCTAAGGACAGGGGACCTGGAAACACCATATATTTT
v_gene: TRBV20-1
abundance: few
d_gene: TRBD1
j_gene: TRBJ1-3

CDR3aa: CSASSGRLYEQYF
CDR3nt: TGCAGTGCCAGTAGCGGGAGATTGTACGAGCAGTACTTC
v_gene: TRBV20-1
abundance: few
d_gene: TRBD2
j_gene: TRBJ2-7

CDR3aa: CASSLLRGRAF
CDR3nt: TGTGCCAGCAGCTTATTAAGGGGACGCGCGTTT
v_gene: TRBV7-9
abundance: few
d_gene: -
j_gene: TRBJ2-3

CDR3aa: CASSPSWGETQYF
CDR3nt: TGTGCCAGCAGTCCTAGTTGGGGGGAGACCCAGTACTTC
v_gene: TRBV27
abundance: few
d_gene: -
j_gene: TRBJ2-5

CDR3aa: CASSVVGGVSYNEQFF
CDR3nt: TGTGCCAGCAGCGTAGTAGGGGGGGTCTCCTACAATGAGCAGTTCTTC
v_gene: TRBV9
abundance: once
d_gene: -
j_gene: TRBJ2-1

CDR3aa: CASSEKRSTLGGELFF
CDR3nt: TGTGCCAGCAGTGAAAAACGGTCTACACTCGGCGGGGAGCTGTTTTTT
v_gene: TRBV25-1
abundance: -
d_gene: -
j_gene: TRBJ2-2

CDR3aa: CASSLAPGHGYTF
CDR3nt: TGCGCCAGCAGCTTGGCTCCAGGGCATGGCTACACCTTC
v_gene: TRBV5-1
abundance: -
d_gene: -
j_gene: TRBJ1-2

CDR3aa: CASTWGERVKGEQFF
CDR3nt: TGCGCCAGCACCTGGGGGGAGCGGGTAAAGGGTGAGCAGTTCTTC
v_gene: TRBV5-1
abundance: few
d_gene: -
j_gene: TRBJ2-1

CDR3aa: CASSLEGSGLPRYF
CDR3nt: TGTGCCAGCAGTTTAGAGGGTTCGGGACTGCCGAGGTACTTC
v_gene: TRBV12-3/TRBV12-4
abundance: -
d_gene: -
j_gene: TRBJ2-7

CDR3aa: CASSPLSPGTYEQYF
CDR3nt: TGCGCCAGCAGTCCCCTGTCGCCGGGAACCTACGAGCAGTACTTC
v_gene: TRBV5-1
abundance: -
d_gene: -
j_gene: TRBJ2-7